The clone carrying this T cell receptor (beta chain) has ten or more counts. Its matching antigen is unknown. The sequenced fragment ends 3 residues before the CDR3 boundary, so the rest is inferred from the germline J gene. Repertoires were generated with immunoSEQ multiplex PCR, while TCRdb's copy carries only in-frame clones and drops some. Captured here are tens of thousands of clones, none seen once; the top ten comprise about 10%. The sample comes from a study of T cell clonality in common variable immunodeficiency. General study points: CVID subjects shared fewer TCRbeta clones than healthy controls did. Compared with healthy controls, CVID subjects showed increased TCRbeta clonality, mostly in about a third.

The CDR3 runs to 15 residues. Looked up from germline, CDR1 is MNHEY and CDR2 is SVGEGT. V was trimmed by 6 bases and J by 3 bases, leaving 15 bases between them. The sequenced sample was peripheral blood mononuclear cells. The TCR comes from a person aged 18-70 years in good health. The V gene is TRBV6-2 or TRBV6-3, the J gene TRBJ1-5; D is ambiguous. The CDR3 sequence is CASRSHKAVNQPQHF. The part of the CDR3 DNA that was read is TGTGCCAGCAGATCCCACAAGGCGGTCAATCAGCCC.